This T cell receptor beta chain came from a study of PD-1 blockade in classical Hodgkin lymphoma. Time point meaning: cycle 4 day 1 (C4D1), after about 6 weeks of nivolumab. Autologous stem cell transplantation was followed by relapse in every patient, and brentuximab vedotin exposure varied. Findings and caveats of the study: Healthy donors were reported to have higher baseline TCR diversity than newly diagnosed patients.

Note on this clone: Its antigen is not known.

Clones were sequenced by immunoSEQ multiplex PCR, and TCRdb holds only the in-frame ones, with some missing. The sample lists approximately 21,000 clones, 60% to 75% seen once, with 15% to 20% in the top ten. Trimming left V 2 bases short and J 7 bases short, with 12 bases between. Germline assignment: CDR1 SNHLY and CDR2 FYNNEI. The CDR3 covers 15 residues. The clonotype was recovered from a human donor with classical Hodgkin lymphoma. The material sequenced was peripheral blood mononuclear cells (PBMCs), taken before the fourth cycle of nivolumab. The rearrangement joins TRBV2 to TRBJ1-6, with D maybe TRBD1 (5 bases). CDR3 bases: TGTGCCAGCAGTGAATTCGGGACTATCAATTCACCCCTCCACTTT. Amino acid sequence: CASSEFGTINSPLHF.